These T cell receptor beta chains were read from a single sample in a study of regulatory and conventional T cells in RAG deficiency. The assay was immunoSEQ multiplex PCR, and TCRdb's table has in-frame clones only and misses some. Among thousands of clones listed, roughly four fifths were seen once. This sample also belongs to another study, concerning regulatory T cells.

The sequenced sample was CD8+ T cells sorted from blood. These receptor sequences come from a human donor in good health. The CDR3 runs from the conserved cysteine through the conserved F or W. A D gene is named only where the DNA matches it firmly. Rows give clone size only sometimes, using once, few, many, or a class for an expanded clone.

CDR3 length	V gene	J gene	D gene	clone size	CDR3 DNA	CDR3 protein
14	TRBV15	TRBJ1-2	TRBD1	NA	TGTGCCACCAGCAGAGAGGGACAGGGAAATGGCTACACCTTC	CATSREGQGNGYTF
15	TRBV27	TRBJ2-3	NA	NA	TGTGCCAGCAGTTTATCCCTAGGTGGCACAGATACGCAGTATTTT	CASSLSLGGTDTQYF
14	TRBV7-8	TRBJ1-2	TRBD1	NA	TGTGCCAGCAGCGTAAGCACAGGGGGCTATGGCTACACCTTC	CASSVSTGGYGYTF
17	TRBV28	TRBJ2-7	NA	NA	TGTGCCAGCAGTCCTATTGGGGAGGGGACAGACTCCTACGAGCAGTACTTC	CASSPIGEGTDSYEQYF
17	TRBV9	TRBJ1-2	NA	NA	TGTGCCAGCAGCGTAGATGCAGGCCCCCCCTCTAACTATGGCTACACCTTC	CASSVDAGPPSNYGYTF
16	TRBV7-9	TRBJ1-2	NA	NA	TGTGCCAGCAGCTCTAGCATGAGGATCTCTAACTATGGCTACACCTTC	CASSSSMRISNYGYTF
17	TRBV7-9	TRBJ2-3	TRBD1	NA	TGTGCCAGCAGAGGTTGGGACAGGCAGACTAGCACAGATACGCAGTATTTT	CASRGWDRQTSTDTQYF
15	TRBV6-5	TRBJ1-6	NA	NA	TGTGCCAGCAGTATTGGGGGCTCATATAATTCACCCCTCCACTTT	CASSIGGSYNSPLHF
13	TRBV5-1	TRBJ1-1	NA	NA	TGCGCCAGCAGTCGGGGCTGGAACACTGAAGCTTTCTTT	CASSRGWNTEAFF
15	TRBV6-5	TRBJ1-6	NA	NA	TGTGCCAGCAAAAGAGTAGTGGAGGGGAATTCACCCCTCCACTTT	CASKRVVEGNSPLHF
16	TRBV7-9	TRBJ2-7	NA	NA	TGTGCCAGCAGCTTAATAAGTTTAGGGGGGAACTACGAGCAGTACTTC	CASSLISLGGNYEQYF
12	TRBV11-1	TRBJ1-2	NA	few	TGTGCCAGCAGCTCCCGTTCGTGGCCCGAGCACTTC	CASSSRSWPEHF
17	TRBV6-1	TRBJ2-2	TRBD1	once	TGTGCCAGCAGTGAAAGTCGGGGACAGGGGTTTACCGGGGAGCTGTTTTTT	CASSESRGQGFTGELFF
16	TRBV7-6	TRBJ2-3	NA	NA	TGTGCCAGCTACAGGGCTAGCGGTAAGGAGTGGGATACGCAGTATTTT	CASYRASGKEWDTQYF
14	TRBV13	TRBJ1-6	NA	few	TGTGCCAGCAGCTTCTGGCAGGAAGGCTCACCCCTCCACTTT	CASSFWQEGSPLHF
12	TRBV19	TRBJ1-1	NA	few	TGTGCCAGTAGTACCTTTGGGACTGAAGCTTTCTTT	CASSTFGTEAFF
15	TRBV5-5	TRBJ2-7	NA	NA	TGTGCCAGCACTCCGGACGGCTTTGGGTCCTACGAGCAGTACTTC	CASTPDGFGSYEQYF
14	TRBV6-4	TRBJ2-1	NA	NA	TGTGCCAGCAGTGAGAAGGGGACCTACAATGAGCAGTTCTTC	CASSEKGTYNEQFF
13	TRBV4-1	TRBJ2-5	NA	once	TGTGCCAGCAGTCTTAGACTCATGGAGACCCAGTACTTC	CASSLRLMETQYF
13	TRBV10-3	TRBJ2-7	TRBD1	NA	TGTGCCATTTCGGGACAGACAACCTACGAGCAGTACTTC	CAISGQTTYEQYF
14	TRBV6-6	TRBJ2-5	TRBD2	NA	TGTGCCAGCAGTTATGGCGGGGGGCCAGAGACCCAGTACTTC	CASSYGGGPETQYF
14	TRBV11-2	TRBJ1-3	NA	NA	TGTGCCAGCAGTTCTGGCACAGGGTTTGTAACCATATATTTT	CASSSGTGFVTIYF
15	TRBV18	TRBJ2-1	TRBD1	NA	TGTGCCAGCTCACCACGGACAGGGGGATCAGAAGAGCAGTTCTTC	CASSPRTGGSEEQFF
13	TRBV30	TRBJ1-2	NA	few	TGTGCCTGGAGTACAACACCGGTTTGGAGCTACACCTTC	CAWSTTPVWSYTF
15	TRBV5-6	TRBJ1-5	NA	few	TGTGCCAGCAGCTTGGGAGGTACGTTCAATCAGCCCCAGCATTTT	CASSLGGTFNQPQHF
12	TRBV4-2	TRBJ1-1	TRBD1	NA	TGTGCCAGCAGCTGGGGACAGGGTGAAGCTTTCTTT	CASSWGQGEAFF
16	TRBV11-2	TRBJ1-3	TRBD1	NA	TGTGCCAGCAGCTTAGTACAGGGGGCTCGTGGAAACACCATATATTTT	CASSLVQGARGNTIYF
16	TRBV4-1	TRBJ2-5	TRBD2	few	TGCGCCAGCACCCACGGGGGCGGGGGGCCCCAAGAGACCCAGTACTTC	CASTHGGGGPQETQYF
14	TRBV5-1	TRBJ2-5	NA	NA	TGCGCCAGCAGCCCACAGGTCCTAGAAGAGACCCAGTACTTC	CASSPQVLEETQYF
12	TRBV6-4	TRBJ2-7	TRBD1	NA	TGTGCCAGCAGTTCGACAGGGCGCGAGCAGTACTTC	CASSSTGREQYF
13	TRBV6-4	TRBJ1-1	TRBD1	NA	TGTGCCAGCAGACAGGGGGCGCACACTGAAGCTTTCTTT	CASRQGAHTEAFF
16	TRBV6-4	TRBJ1-2	TRBD1	NA	TGTGCCAGCAGTGACACCGGACAGGGAGGGATCTATGGCTACACCTTC	CASSDTGQGGIYGYTF
13	TRBV7-9	TRBJ1-1	NA	few	TGTGCCAGCAGCCCAGGTGGTACCACTGAAGCTTTCTTT	CASSPGGTTEAFF